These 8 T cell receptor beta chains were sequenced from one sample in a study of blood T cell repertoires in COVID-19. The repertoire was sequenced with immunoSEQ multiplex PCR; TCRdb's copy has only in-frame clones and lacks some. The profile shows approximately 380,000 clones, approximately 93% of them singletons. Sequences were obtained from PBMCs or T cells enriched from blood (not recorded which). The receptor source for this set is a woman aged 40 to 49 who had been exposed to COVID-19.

This chain's CDR3 is CASNAGRDNQPQHF. The CDR3 DNA is TGTGCCAGCAACGCAGGGAGGGACAATCAGCCCCAGCATTTT. The rearrangement joins TRBV2 to TRBJ1-5, with D perhaps TRBD1 (5 bases). CDR1 is SNHLY, CDR2 FYNNEI, per germline. This CDR3 is 14 amino acids long. Trimming took off 7 bases at V and 3 bases at J, with 13 bases between the two ends.

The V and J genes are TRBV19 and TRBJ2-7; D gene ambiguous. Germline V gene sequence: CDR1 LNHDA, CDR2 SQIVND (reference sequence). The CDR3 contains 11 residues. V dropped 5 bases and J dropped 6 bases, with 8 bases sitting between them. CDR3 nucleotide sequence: TGTGCCAGTAGTTCGAGTGGCGAGCAGTACTTC. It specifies CASSSSGEQYF.

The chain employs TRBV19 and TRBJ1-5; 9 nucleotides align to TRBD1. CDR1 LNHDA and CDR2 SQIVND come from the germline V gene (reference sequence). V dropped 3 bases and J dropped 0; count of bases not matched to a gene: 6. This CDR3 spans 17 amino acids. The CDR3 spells CASSIPGQGYSNQPQHF. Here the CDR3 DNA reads TGTGCCAGTAGTATCCCGGGACAGGGTTATAGCAATCAGCCCCAGCATTTT.

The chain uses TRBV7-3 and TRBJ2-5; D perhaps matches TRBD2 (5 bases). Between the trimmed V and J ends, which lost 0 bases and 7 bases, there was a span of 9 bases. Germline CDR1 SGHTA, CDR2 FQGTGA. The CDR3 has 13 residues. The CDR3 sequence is CASSLTGVGTQYF. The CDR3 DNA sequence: TGTGCCAGCAGCTTAACGGGAGTAGGGACCCAGTACTTC.

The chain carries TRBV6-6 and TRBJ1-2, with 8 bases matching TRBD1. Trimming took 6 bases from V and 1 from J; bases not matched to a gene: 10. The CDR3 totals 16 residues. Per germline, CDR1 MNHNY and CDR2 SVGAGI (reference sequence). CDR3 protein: CASSETGQGFNYGYTF. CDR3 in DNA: TGTGCCAGCAGCGAAACCGGACAGGGTTTTAACTATGGCTACACCTTC.

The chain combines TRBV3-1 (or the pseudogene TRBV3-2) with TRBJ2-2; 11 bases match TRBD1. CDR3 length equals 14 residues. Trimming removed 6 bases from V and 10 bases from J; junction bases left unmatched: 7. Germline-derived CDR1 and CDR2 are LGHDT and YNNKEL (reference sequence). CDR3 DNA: TGTGCCAGCAGTCGGGACAGGGGGTCAGCGGAGCTGTTTTTT. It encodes CASSRDRGSAELFF.

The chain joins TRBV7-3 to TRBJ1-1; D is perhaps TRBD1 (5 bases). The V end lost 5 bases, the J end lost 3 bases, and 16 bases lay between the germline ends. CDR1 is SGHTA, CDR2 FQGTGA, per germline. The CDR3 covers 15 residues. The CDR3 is CASSLNGGKDTEAFF. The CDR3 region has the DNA TGTGCCAGCAGCCTAAATGGGGGGAAGGACACTGAAGCTTTCTTT. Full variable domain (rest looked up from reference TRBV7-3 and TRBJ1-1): GAGVSQTPSNKVTEKGKYVELRCDPISGHTALYWYRQSLGQGPEFLIYFQGTGAADDSGLPNDRFFAVRPEGSVSTLKIQRTERGDSAVYLCASSLNGGKDTEAFFGQGTRLTVV.

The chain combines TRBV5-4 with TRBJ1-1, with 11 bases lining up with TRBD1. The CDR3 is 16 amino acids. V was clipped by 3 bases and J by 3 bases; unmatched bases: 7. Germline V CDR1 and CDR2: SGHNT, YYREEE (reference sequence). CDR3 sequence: CASSSGQGAIDTEAFF. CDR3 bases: TGTGCCAGCAGCTCCGGACAGGGGGCCATCGACACTGAAGCTTTCTTT.